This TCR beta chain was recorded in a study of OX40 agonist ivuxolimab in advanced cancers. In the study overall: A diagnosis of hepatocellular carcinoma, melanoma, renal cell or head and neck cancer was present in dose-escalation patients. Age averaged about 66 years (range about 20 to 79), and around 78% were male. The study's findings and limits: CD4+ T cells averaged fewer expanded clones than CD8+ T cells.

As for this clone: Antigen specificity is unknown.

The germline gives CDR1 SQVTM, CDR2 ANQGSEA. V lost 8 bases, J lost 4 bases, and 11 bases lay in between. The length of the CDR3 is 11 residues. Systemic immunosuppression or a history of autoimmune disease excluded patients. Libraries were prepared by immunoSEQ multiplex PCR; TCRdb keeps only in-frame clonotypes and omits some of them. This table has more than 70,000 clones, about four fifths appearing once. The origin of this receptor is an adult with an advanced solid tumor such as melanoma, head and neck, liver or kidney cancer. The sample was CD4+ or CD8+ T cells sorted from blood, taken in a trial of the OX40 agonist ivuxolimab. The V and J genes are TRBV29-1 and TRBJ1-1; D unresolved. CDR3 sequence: CSCTPGTEAFF. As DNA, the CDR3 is TGCAGCTGTACCCCGGGCACTGAAGCTTTCTTT.